This passage covers 20 T cell receptor beta chains from one sample sequenced in a study of blood T cells in healthy people across ages. A J-beta primer mix and a sample-barcoded 5' primer were used in a second PCR of about 6 to 12 cycles. MiXCR, applied by TCRdb to the 5' RACE reads, yields one record per CDR3 protein. There are 550,000 to 750,000 distinct CDR3 sequences in the sample; more than 20% occur only once, and around 3.4% lies in the top ten. Specimen: blood. These receptors all come from a man between 65 and 79 years old in good health.

This clonotype was counted once. The chain is built from TRBV6-5 and TRBJ2-1; 10 bases are a match to TRBD2. Germline V gives CDR1 MNHEY, CDR2 SVGAGI. V gave up 2 bases and J gave up 8 bases; unmatched junction bases: 12. The CDR3 is 17 residues long. This CDR3 reads CASSYRASGRGRDEQFF. For the CDR3, the DNA is TGTGCCAGCAGTTACCGGGCTAGCGGGAGAGGTAGGGATGAGCAGTTCTTC.

This clonotype was recorded at least ten times. This chain joins TRBV27 and TRBJ2-5; either TRBD1 or TRBD2 may supply D (6 bases each). The end of the DNA fits TRBJ2-3 better, so the J call may be wrong. This CDR3 is built from 12 residues. The V gene's germline CDR1 is MNHEY and CDR2 SMNVEV (reference sequence). The chain's CDR3 is CASSLGGGTQYF. The DNA for the CDR3 is TGTGCCAGCAGCCTAGGGGGAGGTACGCAGTATTTT.

This chain connects TRBV7-8 to TRBJ2-1; 9 nucleotides align to TRBD1. The CDR3 is 17 amino acids. Per germline, CDR1 SGHVS and CDR2 FQNEAQ. V was clipped by 2 bases and J by 3 bases; unmatched bases: 8. The CDR3 region is CASSLSPWGQGYNEQFF. CDR3 sequence (DNA): TGTGCCAGCAGCTTATCCCCCTGGGGACAGGGCTACAATGAGCAGTTCTTC.

This clonotype has just a few counts. A read error may explain this, as a much larger clone is one base away. J is TRBJ2-3 and V is TRBV27, with D hard to call. The CDR3 extends over 11 amino acids. Per germline, CDR1 MNHEY and CDR2 SMNVEV (reference sequence). The DNA for the CDR3 is TGTGTCAGCAGTACTAAGGATACGCAGTATTTT. This codes for CVSSTKDTQYF.

The gene calls are TRBV3-1 and TRBJ2-7; 8 bases are shared with TRBD1. The CDR3 is 13 amino acids. Germline CDR1 reads LGHDT; CDR2 reads YNNKEL (reference sequence). Trimming at V came to 5 bases and at J to 6 bases, leaving 6 bases not matched to a gene. This chain's CDR3 is CASSTTGEVEQYF. In DNA, the CDR3 is TGTGCCAGCAGCACGACAGGGGAGGTCGAGCAGTACTTC.

This clonotype was found a few times. The rearrangement joins TRBV10-2 to TRBJ2-1, with unresolved D. CDR1 and CDR2 (germline): WSHSY, SAAADI. Between the trimmed V and J ends, which lost 4 bases and 3 bases, there was a span of 4 bases. CDR3 size: 12 residues. CDR3 protein: CASSVLYNEQFF. CDR3 coding DNA: TGCGCCAGCAGTGTTCTCTACAATGAGCAGTTCTTC.

V usage is TRBV6-2 or TRBV6-3 and J usage is TRBJ1-2, with TRBD1 matching over 8 bases. Germline V gives CDR1 MNHEY, CDR2 SVGEGT. CDR3 length equals 15 residues. Germline trimming cut 4 bases from V and 4 bases from J; bases unmatched to any gene: 8. In DNA form, the CDR3 reads TGTGCCAGCAGTTGGACAGGGATACAAGGCTATGGCTACACCTTC. Its translation is CASSWTGIQGYGYTF.

This clonotype was counted a few times. V usage is TRBV4-2 and J usage is TRBJ1-2; D call uncertain. Germline CDR1 LGHNA, CDR2 YNFKEQ. Trimming took off 1 base at V and 7 bases at J, with 16 bases between the two ends. The CDR3 is 15 amino acids. The CDR3 DNA reads as TGTGCCAGCAGCCAAGTCAGTGAGCCCCTAAGTGGCTACACCTTC. Amino acid sequence: CASSQVSEPLSGYTF.

As regards this clonotype: Germline and junction disagree at one end, which may indicate a read error. The V gene is TRBV10-3, the J gene TRBJ2-1, with 7 bases that match TRBD1. CDR3 length: 13 amino acids. Germline CDR1 ENHRY, CDR2 SYGVKD. In DNA form, the CDR3 reads TGTGCCATCAGTGGGGGACAGTTGAATGAGCGGTTCTTC. Encoded protein: CAISGGQLNERFF.

This clonotype was counted only a few times. This chain links TRBV12-3 or TRBV12-4 with TRBJ2-5; D unclear. The length of the CDR3 is 14 residues. V lost 8 bases, J lost 2 bases, and 15 bases lay in between. This CDR3 reads CASGSGDGQETQYF. CDR3 nucleotide sequence: TGTGCCAGCGGCAGTGGGGATGGTCAAGAGACCCAGTACTTC.

V is TRBV6-5 and J is TRBJ2-7; 7 bases are shared with TRBD2. The CDR3 length is 13 residues. CDR1 MNHEY and CDR2 SVGAGI come from the germline V gene. V was pared by 6 bases and J by 2 bases, with 4 bases of the junction left unmatched. The CDR3 is CASRPAGTYEQYF. The CDR3 DNA sequence: TGTGCCAGCAGGCCAGCGGGAACCTACGAGCAGTACTTC.

V is TRBV4-3 and J is TRBJ2-5, with D tentatively TRBD1 or TRBD2 (6 bases each). Gene TRBJ2-7 matches the end of the DNA better, so the J call may be wrong. The germline CDR1 and CDR2 sequences are LGHNA and YSLEER. CDR3 size: 15 residues. CDR3 residues: CASSQGQAGGDEQYF. CDR3 DNA sequence: TGCGCCAGCAGCCAAGGACAGGCCGGGGGCGACGAGCAGTACTTC.

CDR3 in DNA: TGTGCCAGCAGTACAGGGACTAGCGGTAACACAGATACGCAGTATTTT. Translated, it gives CASSTGTSGNTDTQYF. The chain couples TRBV6-1 to TRBJ2-3, with 11 bases aligning to TRBD2. J was trimmed by 2 bases and V by 5 bases; bases with no gene match: 6. The CDR3 loop spans 16 amino acids. CDR1 and CDR2 from the germline V gene are MNHNS and SASEGT.

J is TRBJ2-2 and V is TRBV20-1; maybe TRBD2 (6 bases). CDR3 length equals 14 residues. Per the germline V gene, CDR1 is DFQATT and CDR2 is SNEGSKA (reference sequence). Trimming removed 6 bases at V and 6 bases at J, with 17 bases between. CDR3 in DNA: TGCAGTGCAGGGAGGATACTAGGTTCCGGGGAGCTGTTTTTT. It translates to CSAGRILGSGELFF.

Notes on this clonotype: An end of the junction does not agree with germline; a read error may underlie this. V gene TRBV12-3 or TRBV12-4 combines with J gene TRBJ2-3; 7 positions agree with TRBD2. This CDR3 is 14 amino acids long. CDR3: CASSLADRTDTQYF. The DNA for the CDR3 is TGTGCCAGCAGTCTAGCGGACCGCACAGATACGCAGTATTTT.

This clonotype was detected a few times. This chain joins TRBV24-1 and TRBJ2-5; 7 bases align to TRBD1. Matching the DNA end better, TRBJ2-1 makes the J call doubtful. The CDR3 runs 13 residues. Germline loops: CDR1 KGHDR, CDR2 SFDVKD. The CDR3 coding sequence is TGTGCCACCAGTGACACAGGGGTGAATGAGCAGTTCTTC. Its translation: CATSDTGVNEQFF.

This clonotype was counted a few times. V usage is TRBV27 and J usage is TRBJ2-3, with TRBD2 matching over 14 bases. V shed 6 bases, J shed 5 bases, and the junction held 4 bases outside the gene matches. This CDR3 has 15 residues. CDR1 and CDR2 from the germline V gene are MNHEY and SMNVEV (reference sequence). CDR3 sequence reads: CASRGLAGAEDTQYF. The CDR3 nucleotides read TGTGCCAGCAGGGGACTAGCGGGAGCAGAAGATACGCAGTATTTT.

This clonotype has a single count. For the CDR3, the DNA is TGCGCCAGCAGCCGCCCTGGAGATTACGAGCAGTACTTC. This sequence encodes CASSRPGDYEQYF. V and J are TRBV4-1 and TRBJ2-7; D remains unclear. Trimming removed 4 bases from V and 4 bases from J, with 11 bases in between. Per germline, CDR1 MGHRA and CDR2 YSYEKL. This CDR3 comprises 13 residues.

The V gene is TRBV7-9, the J gene TRBJ2-1, with 13 bases that match TRBD2. The CDR3 extends over 15 amino acids. J lost 9 bases, V lost 7 bases, and 9 bases had no gene match. CDR1 is SEHNR, CDR2 FQNEAQ, per germline (reference sequence). CDR3 amino acids: CASNPSGLAGTEQFF. The CDR3, as DNA: TGTGCCAGCAACCCCTCGGGACTAGCGGGAACTGAGCAGTTCTTC. Full variable domain (missing parts from reference TRBV7-9 and TRBJ2-1): DTGVSQNPRHKITKRGQNVTFRCDPISEHNRLYWYRQTLGQGPEFLTYFQNEAQLEKSRLLSDRFSAERPKGSFSTLEIQRTEQGDSAMYLCASNPSGLAGTEQFFGPGTRLTVL.

The sample holds many counts of this clonotype. The junction shows a germline mismatch at one end, possibly a read error. The J gene is TRBJ1-4, the V gene TRBV2; a possible D gene is TRBD1 (6 bases). CDR3 length: 15 amino acids. The germline CDR1 and CDR2 sequences are SNHLY and FYNNEI. CDR3 in DNA: TGTGCCAGCAGGCAGACCGGGACAACGAATGAAAAACTGTTTTTT. Amino acids: CASRQTGTTNEKLFF.